Here is one T cell receptor (beta chain) with its context. Produced via immunoSEQ multiplex PCR; TCRdb's table is partial and in-frame only. The sample contains 150,000 or so clones, 91% of which appear only once. The data are from a study of T cell responses to AZD1222 COVID-19 vaccine. The sample here was peripheral blood, taken 28 days after the second AZD1222 dose. This receptor was obtained from an adult who received the AZD1222 COVID-19 vaccine.

CDR3 DNA sequence: TGTGCCAGTAGTAAAGGAGTTAATGAAAAACTGTTTTTT. Protein sequence: CASSKGVNEKLFF. The genes are TRBV19 and TRBJ1-4; D unresolved. Germline lookup yields CDR1 LNHDA and CDR2 SQIVND (reference sequence). The CDR3 totals 13 residues. Trimming shortened V by 4 bases and J by 4 bases, and 7 bases separated the two germline ends.